The next 28 T cell receptor beta chains were all read from a single sample in a study of T-cell reconstitution after alpha-beta-depleted transplantation in children (dated by TCRdb to the mid-2010s). Libraries were made using PCR. The listed sequencing device is Illumina HiSeq 2500. To normalize quantification of the TCRbeta repertoire, the TCR libraries were built with molecular barcoding that relied on unique molecular identifiers. TCRdb trimmed public reads at Q25 via fastp, called clones via MiXCR and kept in-frame beta chains. Entries that share a CDR3 protein sequence are merged under the most common genes and DNA. This sample comprises roughly 120,000 distinct CDR3 sequences, more than 20% of them detected only once. The leading ten clones occupy over 9.5% of the sample. In light of the paper, this sample's treatment or condition label describes: allogeneic hematopoietic cell transplantation with graft depleted of TCRalphabeta T cells and CD19 B cells.

This sample comprised PBMCs, mostly from graft donor cells, obtained 180 days after TCRalphabeta/CD19-depleted stem cell transplant. These receptors all come from a male patient between 2 and 15 years old who had a stem cell transplant for chronic granulomatous disease, so the T cells may come from the graft donor.

This clonotype appeared many times. The chain has TRBV20-1 and TRBJ2-7, with D tentatively TRBD2 (6 bases). The germline V and J ends were trimmed by 6 bases and 5 bases, with 17 bases remaining between them. The germline V gene encodes CDR1 DFQATT and CDR2 SNEGSKA (reference sequence). The CDR3 spans 13 residues. The CDR3 reads CSAGQGGFNEQYF. DNA for the CDR3: TGCAGTGCCGGACAAGGAGGGTTCAACGAGCAGTACTTC.

This clonotype has ten or more counts. The chain carries TRBV20-1 and TRBJ1-5; D is perhaps TRBD1 (6 bases). Between the trimmed V and J ends, which lost 6 bases and 6 bases, there was a span of 12 bases. The CDR3 runs to 12 residues. Per the germline V gene, CDR1 is DFQATT and CDR2 is SNEGSKA (reference sequence). CDR3 nucleotide sequence: TGCAGTGCCCGGACAGTTGCTCAGCCCCAGCATTTT. Amino acid sequence: CSARTVAQPQHF.

As to this clonotype: Germline and junction disagree at one end, which may indicate a read error. The gene calls are TRBV6-4 and TRBJ2-3, with D perhaps TRBD2 (6 bases). The germline V gene encodes CDR1 MRHNA and CDR2 SNTAGT. The CDR3 is 16 residues long. The CDR3 is CASSDFSGSAPDTQYF. CDR3 nucleotide sequence: TGTGCCAGCAGCGACTTTAGCGGTTCAGCCCCAGATACGCAGTATTTT.

This clonotype was observed many times. This sequence joins TRBV20-1 and TRBJ2-5, with 10 bases aligning to TRBD2. Looked up from germline, CDR1 is DFQATT and CDR2 is SNEGSKA (reference sequence). This CDR3 contains 13 residues. In DNA form, the CDR3 reads TGCAGCCCCCATAGCGGGAGGAAAGAGACCCAGTACTTC. Amino acids: CSPHSGRKETQYF.

This clonotype was observed at least ten times. The chain uses TRBV20-1 and TRBJ1-1, with TRBD1 identical over 7 bases. This CDR3 contains 11 residues. V lost 2 bases and J lost 11; bases outside the gene matches: 5. Per germline, CDR1 DFQATT and CDR2 SNEGSKA (reference sequence). The CDR3 loop is CSARIDRDAFF. The CDR3 region has the DNA TGCAGTGCTAGAATCGACAGGGACGCTTTCTTT.

This clonotype was observed a few times. The chain recombines TRBV27 with TRBJ2-2, with 8 bases lining up with TRBD1. The length of the CDR3 is 15 residues. The germline gives CDR1 MNHEY, CDR2 SMNVEV (reference sequence). Unmatched junction bases numbered 7, after V lost 5 bases and J lost 5 bases. For the CDR3, the DNA is TGTGCCAGCAGTACTCGGACAGGGTTAACCGGGGAGCTGTTTTTT. It codes for CASSTRTGLTGELFF.

Ten or more counts support this clonotype. The chain couples TRBV9 to TRBJ2-2; D is uncertain. Germline CDR1 SGDLS, CDR2 YYNGEE. There are 15 residues in the CDR3. V gave up 6 bases and J gave up 2 bases, with 14 bases separating them. CDR3 coding DNA: TGTGCCAGCACCCTAGACGGCCCAAACACCGGGGAGCTGTTTTTT. Its protein product is CASTLDGPNTGELFF. Looking up the rest from reference TRBV9 and TRBJ2-2 gives the full variable domain: DSGVTQTPKHLITATGQRVTLRCSPRSGDLSVYWYQQSLDQGLQFLIQYYNGEERAKGNILERFSAQQFPDLHSELNLSSLELGDSALYFCASTLDGPNTGELFFGEGSRLTVL.

The V gene is TRBV5-8, the J gene TRBJ2-3; perhaps TRBD1 as D (6 bases). Germline loops: CDR1 SGHTS, CDR2 YDEGEE. The CDR3 totals 17 residues. The V gene lost 0 bases and the J gene lost 1 base, with 15 bases spanning the gap. The DNA of the CDR3 is TGTGCCAGCAGCTTGGGGGTCGGACAGCCTCGCACAGATACGCAGTATTTT. It yields the protein CASSLGVGQPRTDTQYF.

The sample holds many counts of this clonotype. The V gene is TRBV6-5, the J gene TRBJ2-1, with 12 bases identical to TRBD2. Germline values: CDR1 MNHEY, CDR2 SVGAGI. The junction had 5 bases not matched to a gene; V was cut back by 0 bases and J by 8 bases. The CDR3 sequence is 16 residues long. The CDR3: CASSYSGLAGQYEQFF. CDR3 bases: TGTGCCAGCAGTTACTCGGGACTAGCGGGTCAGTATGAGCAGTTCTTC.

This clonotype was seen more than once but under ten times. CDR3 bases: TGCAGCGTTGAGGGCCTAGCGGGGAACACAGATACGCAGTATTTT. It codes for CSVEGLAGNTDTQYF. This chain connects TRBV29-1 to TRBJ2-3; 9 nucleotides line up with TRBD2. Germline CDR1 and CDR2: SQVTM and ANQGSEA. CDR3 size: 15 residues. The ends lost 3 bases at V and 2 bases at J; junction bases unmatched: 6.

This clonotype was seen a handful of times. This chain links TRBV12-3 or TRBV12-4 with TRBJ1-2, with D possibly TRBD1 on 6 matching bases. V lost 6 bases and J lost 4, with 9 bases in between. CDR3 size: 12 residues. As DNA, the CDR3 is TGTGCCAGCAGAGAGGACAGCTATGGCTACACCTTC. Its translation: CASREDSYGYTF.

The table lists this clonotype with many counts. The chain has TRBV27 and TRBJ2-7, with 11 bases matching TRBD2. The CDR3 has 15 residues. V shed 6 bases and J 7 bases; nucleotides not matched to a gene: 11. Germline loops: CDR1 MNHEY, CDR2 SMNVEV (reference sequence). CDR3 in amino acids: CASRSRSGRAREQYF. The DNA for the CDR3 is TGTGCCAGCAGATCCCGTAGCGGGAGGGCGCGGGAGCAGTACTTC.

Remarks on this clonotype: Mismatch with germline at one junction end may stem from a read error. The J gene is TRBJ2-7, the V gene TRBV2, with TRBD1 matching over 9 bases. This CDR3 contains 19 residues. Germline lookup yields CDR1 SNHLY and CDR2 FYNNEI. CDR3 nucleotide sequence: TGTGCCTGCAGTTTAGGGGGGATAGTCGGGACAGGGATTCCCTACGAGCAGTACTTC. The encoded protein is CACSLGGIVGTGIPYEQYF.

This chain links TRBV7-8 with TRBJ1-1, with TRBD1 matching 12 bases. The CDR3 has 15 amino acids. Looked up from germline, CDR1 is SGHVS and CDR2 is FQNEAQ. J was trimmed by 11 bases and V by 5 bases; bases with no gene match: 12. CDR3 in amino acids: CASSPTGQGAVGAFF. DNA for the CDR3: TGTGCCAGCAGCCCAACGGGACAGGGGGCAGTTGGTGCTTTCTTT.

The rearrangement uses TRBV28 and TRBJ2-5; a weak D match, TRBD2 (6 bases). Germline CDR1 MDHEN, CDR2 SYDVKM. The CDR3 extends over 13 amino acids. CDR3 DNA sequence: TGTGCTCCGTGGGGAGGCACACAAGAGACCCAGTACTTC. This codes for CAPWGGTQETQYF.

The table lists this clonotype with a count of one. This rearrangement joins TRBV15 to TRBJ2-7, with D possibly being TRBD2 (7 bases). Germline V CDR1 and CDR2: LNHNV, YYDKDF (reference sequence). The CDR3 spans 13 residues. The ends were cut back, 5 bases at V and 7 bases at J, with 15 bases in the middle. The CDR3 is CATSWRGLGEQYF. The CDR3 region has the DNA TGTGCCACCAGCTGGCGGGGGCTTGGGGAGCAGTACTTC.

The chain combines TRBV9 with TRBJ1-1; D is uncertain. The CDR3 spans 14 residues. Trimming cost V 0 bases and J 5 bases, with 11 bases left between them. Germline V CDR1 and CDR2: SGDLS, YYNGEE. The DNA of the CDR3 is TGTGCCAGCAGCGTAGGACGAAGGGAGACTGAAGCTTTCTTT. Its translation: CASSVGRRETEAFF. The whole variable domain, filled in from reference TRBV9 and TRBJ1-1, reads DSGVTQTPKHLITATGQRVTLRCSPRSGDLSVYWYQQSLDQGLQFLIQYYNGEERAKGNILERFSAQQFPDLHSELNLSSLELGDSALYFCASSVGRRETEAFFGQGTRLTVV.

Of note for this clonotype: A much larger clone differs by one base, so this may be a read error. This is likely a read error, given that the CDR3 carries no conserved phenylalanine or tryptophan at its end. The chain couples TRBV20-1 to TRBJ2-1; the D gene is possibly TRBD2 (6 bases). Germline V gene lookup returns CDR1 DFQATT and CDR2 SNEGSKA (reference sequence). This CDR3 spans 10 amino acids. CDR3 DNA: TGCAGGCCCGCGGGGAATGAGCAGTTCTCC. The encoded protein is CRPAGNEQFS.

This clonotype has only a few counts. The chain is built from TRBV20-1 and TRBJ1-1; perhaps TRBD1 as D (6 bases). This CDR3 is 14 amino acids long. Germline CDR1 and CDR2: DFQATT and SNEGSKA (reference sequence). Trimming stripped 0 bases from V and 4 bases from J, with 12 bases between. The CDR3 sequence: CSARDAGEGTEAFF. The CDR3 DNA sequence: TGCAGTGCTAGAGATGCAGGGGAGGGCACTGAAGCTTTCTTT.

The chain links TRBV29-1 to TRBJ2-1; TRBD1 matches 9 bases. The length of the CDR3 is 15 residues. CDR1 and CDR2 (germline): SQVTM, ANQGSEA. V was pared by 5 bases and J by 0 bases, with 5 bases of the junction left unmatched. The chain's CDR3 is CSVSQGASSYNEQFF. CDR3 nucleotide sequence: TGCAGCGTTTCACAGGGGGCAAGCTCCTACAATGAGCAGTTCTTC.

This clonotype was seen many times. The V call is TRBV4-2, the J call TRBJ1-2; possible D gene TRBD1, 5 bases. V lost 1 base, J lost 2 bases, and 11 bases lay in between. There are 15 residues in the CDR3. In germline, CDR1 is LGHNA, CDR2 YNFKEQ. The CDR3 protein is CASSQVLGRNYGYTF. The CDR3, as DNA: TGTGCCAGCAGCCAAGTGCTGGGGCGAAACTATGGCTACACCTTC.

This clonotype came up many times. The chain combines TRBV10-2 with TRBJ2-5; a weak D match, TRBD2 (5 bases). V lost 1 base and J lost 5, with 11 bases in between. Germline values: CDR1 WSHSY, CDR2 SAAADI. This CDR3 has 14 amino acids. The CDR3 reads CASSEWSSVETQYF. In nucleotides, the CDR3 is TGCGCCAGCAGTGAGTGGAGTAGCGTCGAGACCCAGTACTTC.

The chain employs TRBV20-1 and TRBJ2-5, with 7 positions matching TRBD2. V shed 2 bases and J 3 bases; nucleotides not matched to a gene: 3. CDR1 DFQATT and CDR2 SNEGSKA come from the germline V gene (reference sequence). There are 13 residues in the CDR3. The CDR3 is CSARLAAKETQYF. Here the CDR3 DNA reads TGCAGTGCTAGACTAGCGGCAAAAGAGACCCAGTACTTC.

This clonotype was observed many times. J is TRBJ2-1 and V is TRBV12-3 or TRBV12-4, with TRBD2 identical over 8 bases. The CDR3 is 15 amino acids. J was trimmed by 2 bases and V by 3 bases; bases with no gene match: 3. CDR3 amino acids: CASSLTSEAYNEQFF. DNA for the CDR3: TGTGCCAGCAGTTTGACTAGCGAGGCCTACAATGAGCAGTTCTTC.

This clonotype has just a few counts. The chain employs TRBV12-3 or TRBV12-4 and TRBJ1-6, with 8 bases that match TRBD1. The length of the CDR3 is 17 residues. V was pared by 3 bases and J by 6 bases, with 10 bases of the junction left unmatched. The chain's CDR3 is CASSFMMGDRSNSPLHF. The CDR3 bases are TGTGCCAGCAGTTTTATGATGGGGGACAGGTCTAATTCACCCCTCCACTTT.

The table lists this clonotype with a few counts. The chain recombines TRBV12-3 or TRBV12-4 with TRBJ2-7, with a weak D call TRBD2 (5 bases). This CDR3 is built from 12 residues. Trimming removed 2 bases from V and 7 bases from J, with 9 bases in between. The CDR3, as DNA: TGTGCCAGCAGTTTAAGCGGACGGGAGCAGTACTTC. Residues: CASSLSGREQYF.

The rearrangement links TRBV4-3 to TRBJ2-7; D is possibly TRBD1 (7 bases). This CDR3 has 16 residues. Trimming removed 0 bases from V and 5 bases from J, with 17 bases in between. Germline CDR1 LGHNA, CDR2 YSLEER. The DNA of the CDR3 is TGCGCCAGCAGCCAAGATCAGACCAGGGGGGTCCACGAGCAGTACTTC. This encodes CASSQDQTRGVHEQYF.

V gene TRBV29-1 combines with J gene TRBJ1-5; D gene uncertain. Germline CDR1 is SQVTM and CDR2 is ANQGSEA. V shed 6 bases and J shed 3 bases, with 12 bases lying between them. The CDR3 totals 13 residues. CDR3 bases: TGCAGCGTGAGTATGGGGAACAATCAGCCCCAGCATTTT. Translated: CSVSMGNNQPQHF.